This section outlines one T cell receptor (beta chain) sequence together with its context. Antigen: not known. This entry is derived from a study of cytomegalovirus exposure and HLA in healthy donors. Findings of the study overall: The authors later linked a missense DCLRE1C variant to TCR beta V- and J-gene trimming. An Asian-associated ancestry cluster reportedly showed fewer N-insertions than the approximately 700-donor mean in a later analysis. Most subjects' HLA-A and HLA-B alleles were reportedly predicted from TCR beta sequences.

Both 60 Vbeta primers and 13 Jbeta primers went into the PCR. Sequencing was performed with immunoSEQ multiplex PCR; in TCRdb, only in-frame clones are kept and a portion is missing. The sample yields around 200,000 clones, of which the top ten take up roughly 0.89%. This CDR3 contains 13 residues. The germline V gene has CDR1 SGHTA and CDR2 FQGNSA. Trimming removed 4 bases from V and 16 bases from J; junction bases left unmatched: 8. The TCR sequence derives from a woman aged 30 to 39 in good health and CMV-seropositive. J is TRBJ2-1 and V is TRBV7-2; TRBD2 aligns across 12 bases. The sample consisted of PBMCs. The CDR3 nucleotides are TGTGCCAGCAGCTCCGGACTAGCGGGGCCCCGTTTCTTC. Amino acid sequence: CASSSGLAGPRFF.